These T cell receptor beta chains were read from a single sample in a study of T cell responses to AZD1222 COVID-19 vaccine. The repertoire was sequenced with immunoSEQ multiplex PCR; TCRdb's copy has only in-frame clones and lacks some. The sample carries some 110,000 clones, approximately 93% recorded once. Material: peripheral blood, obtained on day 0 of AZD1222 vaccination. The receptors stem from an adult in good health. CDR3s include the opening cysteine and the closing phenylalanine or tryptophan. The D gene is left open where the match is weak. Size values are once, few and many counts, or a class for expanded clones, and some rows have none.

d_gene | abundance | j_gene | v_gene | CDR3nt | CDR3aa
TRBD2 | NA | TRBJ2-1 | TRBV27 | TGTGCCAGCAGTTCTTTCGGGTTTACTAGCGGTTCTTACAATGAGCAGTTCTTC | CASSSFGFTSGSYNEQFF
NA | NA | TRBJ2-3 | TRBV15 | TGTGCCACCAGCAGAGATGGGGGTACTAGGGCGCAGTATTTT | CATSRDGGTRAQYF
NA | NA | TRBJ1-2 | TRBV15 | TGTGCCACCAGCGTAGGGGACATTTATGGCTACACCTTC | CATSVGDIYGYTF
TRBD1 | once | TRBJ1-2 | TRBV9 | TGTGCCAGCAGCGTAGGACAGGGTGGCTACACCTTC | CASSVGQGGYTF
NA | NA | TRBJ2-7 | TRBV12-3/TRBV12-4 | TGTGCCAGCAGTACTCGGCGCGAGCAGTACTTC | CASSTRREQYF
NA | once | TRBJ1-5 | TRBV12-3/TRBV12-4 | TGTGCCAGCAGTTTGCGGGGGCATCAGCCCCAGCATTTT | CASSLRGHQPQHF
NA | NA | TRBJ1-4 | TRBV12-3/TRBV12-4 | TGTGCCAGCAGCTTGAGGGCCAATGAAAAACTGTTTTTT | CASSLRANEKLFF
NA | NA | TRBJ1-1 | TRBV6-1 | TGTGCCAGCAGTGAATTGGGATTGACCAACACTGAAGCTTTCTTT | CASSELGLTNTEAFF
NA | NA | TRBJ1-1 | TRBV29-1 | TGCAGCGTTGAGAGGGGGTTAAGCACTGAAGCTTTCTTT | CSVERGLSTEAFF
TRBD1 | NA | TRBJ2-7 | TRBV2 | TGTGCCAGCAGTGAGGACAGGGATACCTACGAGCAGTACTTC | CASSEDRDTYEQYF
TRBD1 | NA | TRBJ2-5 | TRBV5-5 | TGTGCCAGCAGCTTCAGGGGGAACCTAGAGACCCAGTACTTC | CASSFRGNLETQYF
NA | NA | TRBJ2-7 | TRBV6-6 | TGTGCCAGCGCTATCAGCGGGACACCGAACGAGCAGTACTTC | CASAISGTPNEQYF
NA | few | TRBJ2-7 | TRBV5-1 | TGCGCCAGCAGCCACCCAGGGGGGGAACAGTACTTC | CASSHPGGEQYF
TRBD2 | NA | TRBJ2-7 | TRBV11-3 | TGTGCCAGCAGCCAGCTTGGGAGGAGTCGGCGGGAGTCAGTCTACGAGCAGTACTTC | CASSQLGRSRRESVYEQYF
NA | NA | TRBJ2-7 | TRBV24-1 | TGTGCCGTGGGGGATGCCTACGAGCAGTACTTC | CAVGDAYEQYF
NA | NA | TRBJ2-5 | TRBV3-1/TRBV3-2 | TGTGCCAGCAGCCCCAGGAGGGGTGAGACCCAGTACTTC | CASSPRRGETQYF
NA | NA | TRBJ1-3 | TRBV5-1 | TGCGCCAGCAGCTTAGTATCGAACTCTGGAAACACCATATATTTT | CASSLVSNSGNTIYF
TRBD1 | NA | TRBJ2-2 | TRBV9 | TGTGCCAGCAGCGATCAGGGGGAGGGGGAGCTGTTTTTT | CASSDQGEGELFF
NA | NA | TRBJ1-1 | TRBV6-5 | TGTGCCAGTACTCCCGATTGGGAGAACACTGAAGCTTTCTTT | CASTPDWENTEAFF
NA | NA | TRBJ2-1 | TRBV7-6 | TGTGCCAGCAGCGCTCGTGTTGGCTCCTACAATGAGCAGTTCTTC | CASSARVGSYNEQFF
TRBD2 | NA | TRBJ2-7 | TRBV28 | TGTGCCAGTAGCGGGAGGATAGACGAGCAGTACTTC | CASSGRIDEQYF
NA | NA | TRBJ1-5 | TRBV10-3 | TGTGCCATCAGTGAGTCCCGGGACGCGGGTCAGCCCCAGCATTTT | CAISESRDAGQPQHF
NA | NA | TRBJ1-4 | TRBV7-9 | TGTGCCAGCAGCTCCCGCCAGGGGGAAAAACTGTTTTTT | CASSSRQGEKLFF
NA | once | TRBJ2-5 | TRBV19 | TGTGCCAGTAGTATTACGGCAGCAAGGGATGGAGAGACCCAGTACTTC | CASSITAARDGETQYF
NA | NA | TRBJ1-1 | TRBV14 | TGTGCCAGCTCTACTAGCGGGAACACTGAAGCTTTCTTT | CASSTSGNTEAFF
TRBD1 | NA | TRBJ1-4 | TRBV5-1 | TGCGCCAGCAGCCCACGGACAGGGCGGTATGAAAAACTGTTTTTT | CASSPRTGRYEKLFF
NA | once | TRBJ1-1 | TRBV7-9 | TGTGCCAGCGTCGAGGGTGCTGAAGCTTTCTTT | CASVEGAEAFF
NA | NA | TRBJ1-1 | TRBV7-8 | TGTGCCAGCAGCCTCGACAGGAACACTGAAGCTTTCTTT | CASSLDRNTEAFF
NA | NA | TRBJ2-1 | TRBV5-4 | TGTGCCAGCAGCTCAGCTAGGGGGACCAATGAGCAGTTCTTC | CASSSARGTNEQFF
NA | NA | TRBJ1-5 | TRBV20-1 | TGCAGTGCTAGTGTTTACGGGAACAATCAGCCCCAGCATTTT | CSASVYGNNQPQHF
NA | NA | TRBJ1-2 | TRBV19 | TGTGCCAGTAGTGACTACAGGAATCCAGATGGCTACACCTTC | CASSDYRNPDGYTF
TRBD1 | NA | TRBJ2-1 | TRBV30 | TGTGCCTGGAGGGGGACAGCTATCAATGAGCAGTTCTTC | CAWRGTAINEQFF
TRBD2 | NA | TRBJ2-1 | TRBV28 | TGTGCCAGCAGTCCCGGGACTAGCGGGAGGGTTGAGCAGTTCTTC | CASSPGTSGRVEQFF
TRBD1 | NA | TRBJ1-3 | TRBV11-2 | TGTGCCAGCAGCTTAAGACAGGGGGGAAACACCATATATTTT | CASSLRQGGNTIYF
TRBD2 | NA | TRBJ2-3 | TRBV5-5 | TGTGCCAGCAGCTTGGGACTAGCGGGGTCAGATACGCAGTATTTT | CASSLGLAGSDTQYF